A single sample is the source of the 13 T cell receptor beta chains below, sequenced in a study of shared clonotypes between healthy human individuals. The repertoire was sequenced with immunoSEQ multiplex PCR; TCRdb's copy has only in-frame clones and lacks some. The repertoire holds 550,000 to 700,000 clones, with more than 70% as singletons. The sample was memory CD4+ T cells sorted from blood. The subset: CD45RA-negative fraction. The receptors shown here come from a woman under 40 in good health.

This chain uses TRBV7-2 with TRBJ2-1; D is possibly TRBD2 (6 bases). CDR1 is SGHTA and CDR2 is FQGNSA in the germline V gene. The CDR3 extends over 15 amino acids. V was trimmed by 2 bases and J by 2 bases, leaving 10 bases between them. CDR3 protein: CASSLRGLPYNEQFF. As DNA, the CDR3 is TGTGCCAGCAGCTTAAGGGGACTCCCCTACAATGAGCAGTTCTTC.

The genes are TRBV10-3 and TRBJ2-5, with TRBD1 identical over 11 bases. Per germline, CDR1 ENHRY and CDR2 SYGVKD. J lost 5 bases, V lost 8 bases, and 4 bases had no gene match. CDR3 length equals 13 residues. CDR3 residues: CAIADRGQETQYF. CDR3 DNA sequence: TGTGCCATCGCGGACAGGGGGCAGGAGACCCAGTACTTC.

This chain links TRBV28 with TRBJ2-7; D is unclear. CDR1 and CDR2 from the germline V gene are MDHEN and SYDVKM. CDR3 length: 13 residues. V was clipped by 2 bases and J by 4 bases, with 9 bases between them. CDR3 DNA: TGTGCCAGCAGTTTAGACCCGCGATACGAGCAGTACTTC. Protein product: CASSLDPRYEQYF.

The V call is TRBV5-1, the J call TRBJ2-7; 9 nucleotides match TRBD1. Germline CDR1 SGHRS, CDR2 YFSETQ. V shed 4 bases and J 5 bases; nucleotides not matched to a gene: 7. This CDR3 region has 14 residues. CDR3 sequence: CASSPGQGRDEQYF. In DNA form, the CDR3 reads TGCGCCAGCAGCCCGGGACAGGGTCGAGACGAGCAGTACTTC.

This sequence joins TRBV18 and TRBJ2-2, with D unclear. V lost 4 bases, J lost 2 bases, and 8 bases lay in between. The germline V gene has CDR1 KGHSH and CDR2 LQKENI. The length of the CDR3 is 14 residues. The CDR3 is CASSRDANTGELFF. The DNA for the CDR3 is TGTGCCAGCTCACGAGACGCTAACACCGGGGAGCTGTTTTTT.

CDR3 sequence: CASSLPDIHGYTF. Written as DNA, the CDR3 is TGTGCCAGCAGCCTCCCAGACATTCATGGCTACACCTTC. The chain links TRBV28 to TRBJ1-2, with no clear D. The V and J ends lost 6 bases and 6 bases respectively, with 14 bases between them. Germline CDR1 reads MDHEN; CDR2 reads SYDVKM. The CDR3 contains 13 residues.

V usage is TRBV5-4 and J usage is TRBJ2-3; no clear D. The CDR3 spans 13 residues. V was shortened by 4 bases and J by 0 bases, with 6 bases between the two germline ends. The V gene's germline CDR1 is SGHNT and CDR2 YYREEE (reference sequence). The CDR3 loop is CASSAASTDTQYF. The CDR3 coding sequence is TGTGCCAGCAGCGCAGCCAGCACAGATACGCAGTATTTT.

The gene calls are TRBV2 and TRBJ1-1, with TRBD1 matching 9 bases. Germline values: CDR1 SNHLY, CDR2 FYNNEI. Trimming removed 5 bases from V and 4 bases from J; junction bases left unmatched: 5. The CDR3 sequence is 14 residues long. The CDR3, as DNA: TGTGCCAGCAGTAGCACAGGGGGCGGCACTGAAGCTTTCTTT. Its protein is CASSSTGGGTEAFF.

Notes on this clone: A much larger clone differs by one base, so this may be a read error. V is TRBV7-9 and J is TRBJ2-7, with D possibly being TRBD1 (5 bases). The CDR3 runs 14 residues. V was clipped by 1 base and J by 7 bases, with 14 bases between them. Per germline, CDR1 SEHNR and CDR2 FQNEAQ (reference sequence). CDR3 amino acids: CASSLDALRGEQYF. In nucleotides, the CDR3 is TGTGCCAGCAGCTTAGACGCTTTAAGGGGAGAGCAGTACTTC.

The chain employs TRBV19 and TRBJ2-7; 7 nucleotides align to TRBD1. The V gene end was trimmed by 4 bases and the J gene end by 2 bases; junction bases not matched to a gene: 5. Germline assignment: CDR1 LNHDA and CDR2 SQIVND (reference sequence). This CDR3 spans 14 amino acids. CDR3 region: CASSTRTGTYEQYF. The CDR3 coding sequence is TGTGCCAGTAGTACGCGGACAGGAACCTACGAGCAGTACTTC.

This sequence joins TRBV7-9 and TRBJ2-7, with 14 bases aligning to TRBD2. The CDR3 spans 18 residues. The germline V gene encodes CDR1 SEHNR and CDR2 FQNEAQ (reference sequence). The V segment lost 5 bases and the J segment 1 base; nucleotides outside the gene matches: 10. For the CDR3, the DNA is TGTGCCAGCAGCCAGACTAGCGGGAGGGCCAGGAGTTCCTACGAGCAGTACTTC. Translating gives CASSQTSGRARSSYEQYF.

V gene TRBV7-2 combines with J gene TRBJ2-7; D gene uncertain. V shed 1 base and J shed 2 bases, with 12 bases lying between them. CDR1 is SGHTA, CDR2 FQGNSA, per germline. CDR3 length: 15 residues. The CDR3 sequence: CASSLESHSTYEQYF. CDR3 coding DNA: TGTGCCAGCAGCTTAGAAAGTCACAGCACCTACGAGCAGTACTTC.

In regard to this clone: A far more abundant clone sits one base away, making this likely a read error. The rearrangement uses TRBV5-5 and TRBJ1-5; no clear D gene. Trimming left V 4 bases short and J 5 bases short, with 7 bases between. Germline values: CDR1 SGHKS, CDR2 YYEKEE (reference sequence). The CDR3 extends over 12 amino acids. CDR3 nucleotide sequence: TGTGCCAGCAGCCCCCGGGATCAGCCCCAGCATTTT. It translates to CASSPRDQPQHF.